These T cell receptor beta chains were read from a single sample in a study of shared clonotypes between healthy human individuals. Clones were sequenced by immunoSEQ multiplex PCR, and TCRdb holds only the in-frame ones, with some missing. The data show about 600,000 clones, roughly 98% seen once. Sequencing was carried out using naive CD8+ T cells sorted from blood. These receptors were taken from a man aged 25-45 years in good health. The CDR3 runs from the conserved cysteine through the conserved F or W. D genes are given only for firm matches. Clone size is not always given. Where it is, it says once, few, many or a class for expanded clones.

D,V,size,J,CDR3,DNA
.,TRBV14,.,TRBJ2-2,CASSQVPQGNTGELFF,TGTGCCAGCAGCCAAGTCCCACAGGGGAACACCGGGGAGCTGTTTTTT
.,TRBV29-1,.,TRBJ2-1,CSVEGRYNEQFF,TGCAGCGTGGAAGGTCGATACAATGAGCAGTTCTTC
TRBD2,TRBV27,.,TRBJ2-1,CASRLAGGRHEQFF,TGTGCCAGCAGGCTAGCGGGAGGGCGGCATGAGCAGTTCTTC
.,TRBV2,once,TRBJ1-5,CASSGADNQPQHF,TGTGCCAGCAGTGGGGCAGACAATCAGCCCCAGCATTTT
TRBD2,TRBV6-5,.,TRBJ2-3,CASSWGTSGHADTQYF,TGTGCCAGCAGTTGGGGGACTAGCGGGCACGCGGATACGCAGTATTTT
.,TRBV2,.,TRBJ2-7,CASSSGIHEQYF,TGTGCCAGCAGTTCCGGGATCCACGAGCAGTACTTC
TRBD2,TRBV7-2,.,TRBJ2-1,CASSLTGGRVLTDNEQFF,TGTGCCAGCAGCTTAACGGGCGGGAGGGTTCTCACAGACAATGAGCAGTTCTTC
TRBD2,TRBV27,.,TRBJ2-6,CASSLSSSGPSSGANVLTF,TGTGCCAGCAGTTTATCATCTAGCGGGCCCAGCTCTGGGGCCAACGTCCTGACTTTC
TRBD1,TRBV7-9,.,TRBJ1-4,CASIESGTGPEKLFF,TGTGCCAGCATCGAATCCGGGACAGGACCTGAAAAACTGTTTTTT
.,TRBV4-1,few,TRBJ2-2,CASSQVLGGDSGELFF,TGCGCCAGCAGCCAAGTCCTAGGTGGTGATTCCGGGGAGCTGTTTTTT
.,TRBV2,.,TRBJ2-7,CASLVAYEQYF,TGTGCCAGCCTAGTTGCCTACGAGCAGTACTTC
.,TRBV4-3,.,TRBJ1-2,CASSQAARDSVIYGYTF,TGCGCCAGCAGCCAAGCAGCACGGGACTCCGTTATCTATGGCTACACCTTC
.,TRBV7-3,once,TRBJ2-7,CASSPFVGSSYEQYF,TGTGCCAGCAGCCCATTTGTTGGAAGCTCCTACGAGCAGTACTTC
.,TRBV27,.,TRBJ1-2,CASSSGYYGYTF,TGTGCCAGCAGTTCGGGTTACTATGGCTACACCTTC
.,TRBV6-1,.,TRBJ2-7,CASSVFAGYEQYF,TGTGCCAGCAGTGTTTTCGCTGGCTACGAGCAGTACTTC
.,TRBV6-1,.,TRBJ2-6,CASSRDSGANVLTF,TGTGCCAGCAGTAGGGACTCTGGGGCCAACGTCCTGACTTTC
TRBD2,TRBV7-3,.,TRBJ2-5,CASSENRAPSGRQETQYF,TGTGCCAGCAGCGAAAATAGGGCGCCTAGCGGGAGGCAAGAGACCCAGTACTTC
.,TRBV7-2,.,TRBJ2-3,CASSFHGGPPSTDTQYF,TGTGCCAGCAGCTTCCACGGCGGACCGCCTAGCACAGATACGCAGTATTTT
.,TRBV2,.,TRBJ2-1,CASTANEQFF,TGTGCCAGCACCGCTAATGAGCAGTTCTTC
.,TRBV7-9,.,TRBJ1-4,CASSGSLNEKLFF,TGTGCCAGCAGCGGGTCCCTTAATGAAAAACTGTTTTTT
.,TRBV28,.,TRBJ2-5,CASSLRDFRSQETQYF,TGTGCCAGCAGCCTCCGGGACTTTCGAAGCCAAGAGACCCAGTACTTC
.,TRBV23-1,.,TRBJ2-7,CASSQSGRDSYEQYF,TGCGCCAGCAGTCAATCGGGCAGGGACTCCTACGAGCAGTACTTC
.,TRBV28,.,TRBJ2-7,CASSFGSDPYEQYF,TGTGCCAGCAGTTTCGGGAGTGACCCCTACGAGCAGTACTTC
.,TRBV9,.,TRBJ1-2,CASSVGRSGYGYTF,TGTGCCAGCAGCGTAGGGCGGTCAGGTTATGGCTACACCTTC
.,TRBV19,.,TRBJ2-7,CASSIRAGGTYEQYF,TGTGCCAGTAGTATCCGAGCGGGCGGAACCTACGAGCAGTACTTC
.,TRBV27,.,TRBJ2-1,CASSLEQTYNEQFF,TGTGCCAGCAGTTTAGAACAGACATACAATGAGCAGTTCTTC
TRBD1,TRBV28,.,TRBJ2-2,CASSYSFTLLTGSDTGELFF,TGTGCCAGCAGTTACTCGTTTACCCTCCTGACAGGGAGCGACACCGGGGAGCTGTTTTTT
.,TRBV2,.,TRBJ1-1,CASRDGPGVEAFF,TGTGCCAGCAGAGATGGCCCGGGGGTGGAAGCTTTCTTT
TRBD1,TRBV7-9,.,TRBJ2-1,CASSAGQGRGEQFF,TGTGCCAGCAGCGCAGGACAGGGGAGGGGTGAGCAGTTCTTC
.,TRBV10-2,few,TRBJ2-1,CASTNRDYNEQFF,TGCGCCAGCACTAATAGGGACTACAATGAGCAGTTCTTC
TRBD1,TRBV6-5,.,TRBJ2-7,CASSYHVTGINEQYF,TGTGCCAGCAGTTACCATGTGACAGGGATCAACGAGCAGTACTTC
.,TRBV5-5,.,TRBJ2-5,CASSLVPTHQETQYF,TGTGCCAGCAGCTTGGTACCAACCCACCAAGAGACCCAGTACTTC